The entry below describes one T cell receptor (beta chain). Antigen unknown. The source of the sample is a study of T-cell memory formation after mild COVID-19. Whole-study context: Most TCR clusters belonged to a single donor. General study results and limits: Clones which contracted sat mainly in CM and EM if CD4+, and in EMRA if CD8+.

UMIs and sample barcodes were carried by the TCR alpha and TCR beta cDNA libraries that 5'RACE produced using constant-segment primers. TCRdb processed the 5' RACE reads anew with MiXCR; each CDR3 protein has one entry. The data contain hundreds of thousands of distinct CDR3 sequences, 28% of them singletons. Germline assignment: CDR1 MNHEY and CDR2 SMNVEV (reference sequence). The length of the CDR3 is 16 residues. Between the trimmed V and J ends, which lost 2 bases and 4 bases, there was a span of 17 bases. The sequence came from an adult woman who had mild COVID-19 (a few samples of this study predate the infection). Cell type and time point are not known. V gene TRBV27 combines with J gene TRBJ1-1; the D gene is possibly TRBD1 (5 bases). The sample consisted of PBMCs or a T cell subset sorted from them (not recorded which). CDR3 DNA: TGTGCCAGCAGTTTAGACTTTCCTGGGGGTGGCACTGAAGCTTTCTTT. This codes for CASSLDFPGGGTEAFF.